This is a list of T cell receptor beta chains from one sample in a study of blood T cell repertoires in COVID-19. The assay was immunoSEQ multiplex PCR, and TCRdb's table has in-frame clones only and misses some. The sample has approximately 120,000 clones; 75% to 90% are singletons. Specimen: peripheral blood. The receptors were sampled from a woman aged 55-69 years with acute or convalescent COVID-19. Each CDR3 is given with its conserved first and last residue. The D gene is left open where the match is weak. The size of a clone is reported for some rows only, either as once, few or many, or as a class for expanded clones.

cdr3_nt | cdr3_aa | j_call | clone_size | cdr3_length | v_call | d_call
TGCGCCAGCAGGACTGACAGGGCGGACCCCAAGAACACTGAAGCTTTCTTT | CASRTDRADPKNTEAFF | TRBJ1-1 | - | 17 | TRBV10-2 | TRBD1
TGTGCCAGCAGCTTAGGTCCAGGTAGCAATCAGCCCCAGCATTTT | CASSLGPGSNQPQHF | TRBJ1-5 | - | 15 | TRBV7-9 | -
TGTGCCAGCAGCGCCTCTTTCCGGGACAGAGCAAGCTCCTACAATGAGCAGTTCTTC | CASSASFRDRASSYNEQFF | TRBJ2-1 | - | 19 | TRBV9 | TRBD1
TGTGCCATCAGTCCATCTGAAACAGGGGATACGCAGTATTTT | CAISPSETGDTQYF | TRBJ2-3 | once | 14 | TRBV10-3 | -
TGTGCCAGCAGCTACCTAGCGGGCACCGCCTACGAGCAGTACTTC | CASSYLAGTAYEQYF | TRBJ2-7 | - | 15 | TRBV7-2 | TRBD2
TGTGCCAGCAGTTTAGTTGGGGGGAGGGACACCATATATTTT | CASSLVGGRDTIYF | TRBJ1-3 | - | 14 | TRBV28 | -
TGTGCCAGCAGGGTGGGTCAGGTGAACACTGAAGCTTTCTTT | CASRVGQVNTEAFF | TRBJ1-1 | once | 14 | TRBV2 | -
TGTGCCAGCAGCTCCTCCCTTGGTCTGAGTAGCTACAATGAGCAGTTCTTC | CASSSSLGLSSYNEQFF | TRBJ2-1 | - | 17 | TRBV7-2 | -
TGTGCCAGCAGGGTGACTAGCGGTAACACCGGGGAGCTGTTTTTT | CASRVTSGNTGELFF | TRBJ2-2 | - | 15 | TRBV3-1/TRBV3-2 | TRBD2
TGTGCCAGCAGTTCCTCGGACAGGGTTAACACCATATATTTT | CASSSSDRVNTIYF | TRBJ1-3 | - | 14 | TRBV28 | TRBD1
TGTGCCAGCACCCCAGGGACACATAACACTGAAGCTTTCTTT | CASTPGTHNTEAFF | TRBJ1-1 | - | 14 | TRBV28 | -
TGTGCCAGCAGCTGGGGGGGCCGGGAGACCCAGTACTTC | CASSWGGRETQYF | TRBJ2-5 | - | 13 | TRBV13 | -
TGTGCCTGGAGTTCACTACTTGGGGGCTACACCTTC | CAWSSLLGGYTF | TRBJ1-2 | - | 12 | TRBV30 | -
TGTGCCAGCAGTTTTTTTCGGACTAGCGGGAGCGAGACCCAGTACTTC | CASSFFRTSGSETQYF | TRBJ2-5 | - | 16 | TRBV27 | TRBD2
TGTGCCAGCAGTTTCCACAGGGGAAGGAATCAGCCCCAGCATTTT | CASSFHRGRNQPQHF | TRBJ1-5 | - | 15 | TRBV6-5 | TRBD1
TGTGCCAGTAGTATGCTCCGGTCTATCACTGAAGCTTTCTTT | CASSMLRSITEAFF | TRBJ1-1 | - | 14 | TRBV19 | -
TGTGCCAGTACGACTAGCGGGAGTAAAACCGGGGAGCTGTTTTTT | CASTTSGSKTGELFF | TRBJ2-2 | - | 15 | TRBV19 | TRBD2
TGTGCCAGCAGTTCCGGACAGGGGGGCAATCAGCCCCAGCATTTT | CASSSGQGGNQPQHF | TRBJ1-5 | few | 15 | TRBV28 | TRBD1
TGTGCCAGCAGCTTAGGACTAGCGGGAGGGGGTACGCAGTATTTT | CASSLGLAGGGTQYF | TRBJ2-3 | once | 15 | TRBV7-2 | TRBD2
TGTGCCAGCAGCTTAGAGGGGCGCGGTGAAAAACTGTTTTTT | CASSLEGRGEKLFF | TRBJ1-4 | - | 14 | TRBV7-2 | -
TGTGCCAGCATACAACAGATCTCTGGAAACACCATATATTTT | CASIQQISGNTIYF | TRBJ1-3 | - | 14 | TRBV28 | -
TGCGCCAGCAGTCGCGGGGGGGCGGAAGATACGCAGTATTTT | CASSRGGAEDTQYF | TRBJ2-3 | - | 14 | TRBV4-1 | TRBD2
TGCGCCAGCAGCTTGGGAGGGGGGGCCCCAGATACGCAGTATTTT | CASSLGGGAPDTQYF | TRBJ2-3 | - | 15 | TRBV5-1 | -
TGTGCCAGCAGCCAAACGGTTAGCACAGATACGCAGTATTTT | CASSQTVSTDTQYF | TRBJ2-3 | - | 14 | TRBV3-1/TRBV3-2 | -
TGTGCCAGCAGTTACGCGGGAGGGAATCAGCCCCAGCATTTT | CASSYAGGNQPQHF | TRBJ1-5 | - | 14 | TRBV6-2/TRBV6-3 | -
TGTGCTAGTGGTTTGTTTTTGACTAGCGCCACAGATACGCAGTATTTT | CASGLFLTSATDTQYF | TRBJ2-3 | - | 16 | TRBV12-5 | TRBD2
TGCGCCAGCAGCTTGGGGGACAGTGGCGAAAAACTGTTTTTT | CASSLGDSGEKLFF | TRBJ1-4 | - | 14 | TRBV5-1 | TRBD1
TGTGCCTGGAAGGGGGTGCGGACTGAAGCTTTCTTT | CAWKGVRTEAFF | TRBJ1-1 | - | 12 | TRBV30 | -
TGTGCCAGCAGTCCCAGAGCGGGGACAAACTATGGCTACACCTTC | CASSPRAGTNYGYTF | TRBJ1-2 | - | 15 | TRBV6-5 | -
TGTGCCAGCAGCTTAGATATGCGGGACGAGCAGTACTTC | CASSLDMRDEQYF | TRBJ2-7 | once | 13 | TRBV11-2 | -
TGTGCCAGCAGTAGGACAGCTGTGCTTGAAGCTTTCTTT | CASSRTAVLEAFF | TRBJ1-1 | - | 13 | TRBV2 | -
TGCGCCAGCAGCGGCCCGGGACAGATCCAAGAGACCCAGTACTTC | CASSGPGQIQETQYF | TRBJ2-5 | - | 15 | TRBV5-1 | TRBD1
TGTGCCAGCAGTTATATCGCAGGGGCCCCGAACACTGAAGCTTTCTTT | CASSYIAGAPNTEAFF | TRBJ1-1 | - | 16 | TRBV6-5 | -
TGTGCCAGTAGAGAACAGGGATCGTGGGGCTACACCTTC | CASREQGSWGYTF | TRBJ1-2 | - | 13 | TRBV19 | -
TGTGCCAGCAGCCCTCCGGGACTAGTTGTCGAGCAGTACTTC | CASSPPGLVVEQYF | TRBJ2-7 | - | 14 | TRBV9 | TRBD2
TGCGCCAGCAGCTATCCGACTCAGCCCTACAATGAGCAGTTCTTC | CASSYPTQPYNEQFF | TRBJ2-1 | - | 15 | TRBV4-1 | -
TGTGCCAGCAGCTTTTCGGGTGGGGCCAACGTCCTGACTTTC | CASSFSGGANVLTF | TRBJ2-6 | - | 14 | TRBV7-9 | -
TGTGCCAGCAGCCTCCAGGGAGGAAACGGCTATGGCTACACCTTC | CASSLQGGNGYGYTF | TRBJ1-2 | - | 15 | TRBV3-1/TRBV3-2 | -
TGCGCCAGCAGGGTTTCTCTGGGGCCGAACACTGAAGCTTTCTTT | CASRVSLGPNTEAFF | TRBJ1-1 | - | 15 | TRBV5-1 | -
TGTGCCAGTAGTCCGGAAGCGGGGGGCTACACCTTC | CASSPEAGGYTF | TRBJ1-2 | - | 12 | TRBV19 | -
TGTGCCTGGAGTGCAGGGACAGTTAGCAATCAGCCCCAGCATTTT | CAWSAGTVSNQPQHF | TRBJ1-5 | - | 15 | TRBV30 | TRBD1
TGTGCCAGCGGGGGGTTCACCGGGGAGCTGTTTTTT | CASGGFTGELFF | TRBJ2-2 | - | 12 | TRBV19 | TRBD2
TGTGCCAGCAGCCCGACAGGGGGTTTTTTTTCGCAGTATTTT | CASSPTGGFFSQYF | TRBJ2-3 | - | 14 | TRBV7-2 | TRBD1